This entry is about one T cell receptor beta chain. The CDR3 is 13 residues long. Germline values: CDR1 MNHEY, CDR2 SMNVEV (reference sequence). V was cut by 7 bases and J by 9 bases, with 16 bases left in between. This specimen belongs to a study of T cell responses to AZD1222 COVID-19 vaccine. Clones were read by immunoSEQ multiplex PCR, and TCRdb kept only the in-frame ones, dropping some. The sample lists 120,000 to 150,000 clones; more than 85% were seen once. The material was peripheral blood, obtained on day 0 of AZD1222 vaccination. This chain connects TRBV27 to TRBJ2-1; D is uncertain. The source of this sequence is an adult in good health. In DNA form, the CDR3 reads TGTGCCAGCAAGCCCACTTTAGCAGCTGAGCAGTTCTTC. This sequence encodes CASKPTLAAEQFF.